This T cell receptor (beta chain) was sequenced during a study of HIV-infected patients and healthy controls. cDNA was made from about 500 ng RNA using alpha and beta constant primers. Each of the alpha and beta chains got its own library through chain-specific third strand synthesis with indices. Each CDR3 protein is one row after TCRdb ran MiXCR on the 5' RACE reads. The sample gives 10,000 to 15,000 distinct CDR3 sequences, under 6.5% of which show up once; approximately 3.7% is in the top ten. Germline V gives CDR1 SGHTA, CDR2 FQGNSA. V lost 6 bases and J lost 4; bases outside the gene matches: 6. CDR3 size: 15 residues. All unsorted peripheral T cells were captured because whole blood was used without fractionation. In its sample, this clonotype was seen many times.

This sequence originates from an adult in good health. This sequence joins TRBV7-2 and TRBJ1-5, with 10 positions matching TRBD1. Sequences were obtained from blood. CDR3 loop: CASRGGTGVNQPQHF. CDR3 nucleotides: TGTGCCAGCAGGGGTGGGACAGGGGTAAATCAGCCCCAGCATTTT.